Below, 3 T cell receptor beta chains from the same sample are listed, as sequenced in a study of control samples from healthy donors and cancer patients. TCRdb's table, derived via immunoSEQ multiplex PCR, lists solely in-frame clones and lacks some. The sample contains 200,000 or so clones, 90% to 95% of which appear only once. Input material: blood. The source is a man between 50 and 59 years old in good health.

The CDR3 reads CASSQQGFSGNTIYF. CDR3 nucleotides: TGTGCCAGCAGCCAACAGGGGTTCTCTGGAAACACCATATATTTT. This chain uses TRBV11-2 with TRBJ1-3; 7 bases are a match to TRBD1. This CDR3 contains 15 residues. The V gene end was trimmed by 5 bases and the J gene end by 0 bases; junction bases not matched to a gene: 4. CDR1 and CDR2 (germline): SGHAT, FQNNGV.

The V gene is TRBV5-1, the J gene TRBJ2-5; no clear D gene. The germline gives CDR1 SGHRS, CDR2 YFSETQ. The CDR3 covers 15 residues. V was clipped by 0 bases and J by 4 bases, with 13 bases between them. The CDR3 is CASSLVVRTTETQYF. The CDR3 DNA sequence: TGCGCCAGCAGCTTGGTGGTAAGAACTACAGAGACCCAGTACTTC. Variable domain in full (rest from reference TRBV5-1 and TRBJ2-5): KAGVTQTPRYLIKTRGQQVTLSCSPISGHRSVSWYQQTPGQGLQFLFEYFSETQRNKGNFPGRFSGRQFSNSRSEMNVSTLELGDSALYLCASSLVVRTTETQYFGPGTRLLVL.

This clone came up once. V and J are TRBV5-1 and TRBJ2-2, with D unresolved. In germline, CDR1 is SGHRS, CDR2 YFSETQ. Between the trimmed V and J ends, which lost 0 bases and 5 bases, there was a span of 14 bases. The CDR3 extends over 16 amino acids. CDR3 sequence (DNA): TGCGCCAGCAGCTTGGAGGTCCAGGCCTTAACCGGGGAGCTGTTTTTT. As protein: CASSLEVQALTGELFF.